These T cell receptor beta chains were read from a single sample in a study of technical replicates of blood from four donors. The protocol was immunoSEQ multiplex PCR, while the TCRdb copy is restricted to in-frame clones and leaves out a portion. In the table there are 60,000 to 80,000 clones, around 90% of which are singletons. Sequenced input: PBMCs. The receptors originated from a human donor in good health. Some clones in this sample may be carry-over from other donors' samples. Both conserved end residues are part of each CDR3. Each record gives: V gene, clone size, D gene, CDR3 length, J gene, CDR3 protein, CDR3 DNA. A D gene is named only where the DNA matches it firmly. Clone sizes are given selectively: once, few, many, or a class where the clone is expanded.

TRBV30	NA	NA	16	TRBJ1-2	CAWSFRDTRRNYGYTF	TGTGCCTGGAGTTTTCGGGACACCCGTCGGAACTATGGCTACACCTTC
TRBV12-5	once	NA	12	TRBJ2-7	CASGFSGYEQYF	TGTGCTAGTGGTTTTAGTGGCTACGAGCAGTACTTC
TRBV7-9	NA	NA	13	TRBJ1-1	CASSLRRETEAFF	TGTGCCAGCAGCCTAAGGAGGGAAACTGAAGCTTTCTTT
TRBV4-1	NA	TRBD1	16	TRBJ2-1	CASRDFTGQGYNEQFF	TGCGCCAGCAGGGATTTTACGGGACAGGGCTACAATGAGCAGTTCTTC
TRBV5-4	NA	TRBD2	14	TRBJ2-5	CASSGGGYQETQYF	TGTGCCAGCAGCGGCGGGGGTTACCAAGAGACCCAGTACTTC
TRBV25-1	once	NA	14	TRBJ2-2	CASSEFGETGELFF	TGTGCCAGCAGTGAATTTGGGGAGACCGGGGAGCTGTTTTTT
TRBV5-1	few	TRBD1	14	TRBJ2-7	CASSLGQGVYEQYF	TGCGCCAGCAGCTTAGGACAGGGGGTGTACGAGCAGTACTTC
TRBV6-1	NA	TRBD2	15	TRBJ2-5	CASRRLAGPQETQYF	TGTGCCAGCAGGCGGCTAGCGGGGCCCCAAGAGACCCAGTACTTC
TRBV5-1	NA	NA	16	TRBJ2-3	CASSAGLGQVTDTQYF	TGCGCCAGCAGCGCGGGTCTAGGTCAGGTCACAGATACGCAGTATTTT
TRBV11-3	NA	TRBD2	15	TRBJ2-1	CASSSYGLAGVEQFF	TGTGCCAGCAGCTCATATGGACTAGCGGGAGTCGAGCAGTTCTTC
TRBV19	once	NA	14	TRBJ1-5	CASSRQVSNQPQHF	TGTGCCAGTAGTCGACAGGTTAGCAATCAGCCCCAGCATTTT
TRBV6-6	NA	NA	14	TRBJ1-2	CASSPTTGSYGYTF	TGTGCCAGCAGTCCGACCACAGGGAGCTATGGCTACACCTTC
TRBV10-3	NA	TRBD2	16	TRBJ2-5	CAISAVLAGGPETQYF	TGTGCCATCAGTGCCGTGTTAGCGGGAGGGCCGGAGACCCAGTACTTC
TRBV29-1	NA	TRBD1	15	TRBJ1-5	CSVRLTGDSNQPQHF	TGCAGCGTGAGATTGACAGGGGATAGCAATCAGCCCCAGCATTTT
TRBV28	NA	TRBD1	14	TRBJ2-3	CASTEGANTDTQYF	TGTGCCAGCACCGAGGGGGCGAACACAGATACGCAGTATTTT
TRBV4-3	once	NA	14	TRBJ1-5	CASSAGDGNQPQHF	TGCGCCAGCAGCGCAGGGGACGGCAATCAGCCCCAGCATTTT
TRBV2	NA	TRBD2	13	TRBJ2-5	CASSYLAGWTQYF	TGTGCCAGCAGTTATCTAGCGGGGTGGACCCAGTACTTC
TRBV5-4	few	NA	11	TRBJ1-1	CASSQNTEAFF	TGTGCCAGCAGCCAAAACACTGAAGCTTTCTTT
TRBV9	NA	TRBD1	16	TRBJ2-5	CASSVDRTGGRETQYF	TGTGCCAGCAGCGTAGATCGGACAGGGGGCAGGGAGACCCAGTACTTC
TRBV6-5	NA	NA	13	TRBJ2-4	CASSPIEGLLQYF	TGTGCCAGCAGTCCGATCGAGGGTTTACTTCAGTACTTC
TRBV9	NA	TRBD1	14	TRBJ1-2	CASSGTGDPYGYTF	TGTGCCAGCAGCGGCACAGGGGATCCGTATGGCTACACCTTC
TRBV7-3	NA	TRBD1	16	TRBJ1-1	CASSRTGGFGNTEAFF	TGTGCCAGCAGCCGGACAGGGGGCTTTGGGAACACTGAAGCTTTCTTT
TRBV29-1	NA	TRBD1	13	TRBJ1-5	CSAGTGGDQPQHF	TGCAGCGCTGGGACAGGGGGCGATCAGCCCCAGCATTTT
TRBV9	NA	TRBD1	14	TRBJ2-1	CASSVVGTENEQFF	TGTGCCAGCAGCGTAGTGGGGACAGAAAATGAGCAGTTCTTC
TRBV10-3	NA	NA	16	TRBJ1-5	CAISANRGGNNQPQHF	TGTGCCATCAGTGCTAATCGGGGAGGGAACAATCAGCCCCAGCATTTT
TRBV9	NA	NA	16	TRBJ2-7	CASSAPGGASLSEQYF	TGTGCCAGCAGCGCCCCGGGTGGGGCGTCGTTAAGCGAGCAGTACTTC
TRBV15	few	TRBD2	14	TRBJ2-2	CATAPGLKTGELFF	TGTGCCACCGCGCCGGGACTAAAGACCGGGGAGCTGTTTTTT
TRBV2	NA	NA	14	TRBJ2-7	CASSEWGGNYEQYF	TGTGCCAGCAGTGAATGGGGAGGAAACTACGAGCAGTACTTC
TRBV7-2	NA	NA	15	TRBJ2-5	CASSRTRAYQETQYF	TGTGCCAGCAGTCGAACCAGGGCGTACCAAGAGACCCAGTACTTC
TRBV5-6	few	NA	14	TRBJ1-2	CASSPYDIYGSYTF	TGTGCCAGCAGCCCATATGATATCTATGGTAGCTACACCTTC
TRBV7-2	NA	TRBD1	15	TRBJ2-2	CASSIRDRNTGELFF	TGTGCCAGCAGCATCCGGGACAGAAACACCGGGGAGCTGTTTTTT
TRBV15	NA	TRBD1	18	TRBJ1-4	CATSRDWTGSFSNEKLFF	TGTGCCACCAGCAGAGATTGGACAGGATCATTCTCTAATGAAAAACTGTTTTTT
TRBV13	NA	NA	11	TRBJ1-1	CASSVNTEAFF	TGTGCCAGCAGCGTAAACACTGAAGCTTTCTTT
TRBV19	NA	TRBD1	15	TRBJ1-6	CASSMLTGSNSPLHF	TGTGCCAGTAGTATGCTGACAGGGAGTAATTCACCCCTCCACTTT
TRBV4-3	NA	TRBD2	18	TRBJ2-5	CASSQDIFTSGRWETQYF	TGCGCCAGCAGCCAAGATATATTCACTAGCGGGAGATGGGAGACCCAGTACTTC
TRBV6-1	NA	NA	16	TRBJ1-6	CASSDWRIQGSSPLHF	TGTGCCAGCAGTGATTGGCGTATACAGGGCTCCTCACCCCTCCACTTT
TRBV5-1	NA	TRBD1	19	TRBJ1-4	CASSYVPGQGAATNEKLFF	TGCGCCAGCAGCTATGTCCCGGGACAGGGGGCGGCGACTAATGAAAAACTGTTTTTT
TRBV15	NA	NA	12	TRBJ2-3	CATSPSSDTQYF	TGTGCCACCAGCCCCTCGTCGGATACGCAGTATTTT
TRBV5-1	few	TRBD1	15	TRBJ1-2	CASSLTADRGSGYTF	TGCGCCAGCAGCCTCACCGCCGACAGGGGGTCGGGCTACACCTTC
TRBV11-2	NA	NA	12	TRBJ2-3	CASSRGSDTQYF	TGTGCCAGCAGCCGAGGGTCAGATACGCAGTATTTT
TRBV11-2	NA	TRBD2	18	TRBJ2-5	CASSLDGMGLAGGKTQYF	TGTGCCAGCAGCTTAGACGGAATGGGACTAGCGGGGGGGAAGACCCAGTACTTC